These 12 T cell receptor beta chains originate from one sample sequenced in a study of cytomegalovirus exposure and HLA in healthy donors. PCR amplification relied on 60 Vbeta primers (plus 13 Jbeta primers). Data came from immunoSEQ multiplex PCR; TCRdb stores just in-frame clones and leaves some out. The sample contains 150,000 to 170,000 clones, 80% of which appear only once. The specimen was PBMCs. The receptors shown here come from a man aged 25-45 years in good health and CMV-seropositive.

The chain has TRBV7-9 and TRBJ2-3; tentatively, D is TRBD2 (5 bases). V dropped 5 bases and J dropped 3 bases, with 18 bases sitting between them. The V gene's germline CDR1 is SEHNR and CDR2 FQNEAQ (reference sequence). This CDR3 has 16 residues. CDR3 sequence reads: CASSGQRASRTDTQYF. The CDR3 bases are TGTGCCAGCAGCGGCCAGAGGGCGAGTAGGACAGATACGCAGTATTTT.

V gene TRBV19 combines with J gene TRBJ1-2, with D hard to call. Germline lookup yields CDR1 LNHDA and CDR2 SQIVND (reference sequence). V was cut by 3 bases and J by 7 bases, with 9 bases left in between. The CDR3 has 12 residues. This CDR3 reads CASSIGEGGYTF. The CDR3 bases are TGTGCCAGTAGTATTGGGGAGGGTGGCTACACCTTC. The whole variable domain, filled in from reference TRBV19 and TRBJ1-2, reads DGGITQSPKYLFRKEGQNVTLSCEQNLNHDAMYWYRQDPGQGLRLIYYSQIVNDFQKGDIAEGYSVSREKKESFPLTVTSAQKNPTAFYLCASSIGEGGYTFGSGTRLTVV.

This rearrangement joins TRBV7-8 to TRBJ2-7; maybe TRBD1 (5 bases). V was pared by 5 bases and J by 7 bases, with 12 bases between. CDR3 length: 12 residues. Germline assignment: CDR1 SGHVS and CDR2 FQNEAQ. DNA for the CDR3: TGTGCCAGCAGCCGATTACAGGAAGAGCAGTACTTC. Translated: CASSRLQEEQYF.

V is TRBV5-1 and J is TRBJ2-1; TRBD2 matches 7 bases. In germline, CDR1 is SGHRS, CDR2 YFSETQ. The CDR3 contains 16 residues. J was trimmed by 0 bases and V by 3 bases; bases with no gene match: 6. The CDR3 loop reads CASSYGGTFSYNEQFF. CDR3 coding DNA: TGCGCCAGCAGCTACGGGGGGACTTTCTCCTACAATGAGCAGTTCTTC. The whole variable domain, remainder taken from reference TRBV5-1 and TRBJ2-1, is KAGVTQTPRYLIKTRGQQVTLSCSPISGHRSVSWYQQTPGQGLQFLFEYFSETQRNKGNFPGRFSGRQFSNSRSEMNVSTLELGDSALYLCASSYGGTFSYNEQFFGPGTRLTVL.

CDR3 loop: CATSRDRGTGEDTQYF. The CDR3 region has the DNA TGTGCCACCAGCAGAGATCGCGGGACGGGCGAAGATACGCAGTATTTT. The V and J genes are TRBV15 and TRBJ2-3; D might be TRBD2 (6 bases). This CDR3 has 16 residues. The V gene's germline CDR1 is LNHNV and CDR2 YYDKDF (reference sequence). With 0 bases removed from V and 5 bases from J, the gap between germline ends came to 15 bases.

This sequence joins TRBV6-5 and TRBJ2-2; possibly TRBD2 for D (5 bases). CDR3 size: 14 residues. V lost 0 bases and J 4 bases, leaving 6 bases between the germline ends. Per germline, CDR1 MNHEY and CDR2 SVGAGI. The CDR3 is CASSYSRGTGELFF. In DNA form, the CDR3 reads TGTGCCAGCAGTTACTCTCGGGGCACCGGGGAGCTGTTTTTT.

This clone was recorded a few times. V is TRBV13 and J is TRBJ2-7, with a weak D call TRBD1 (6 bases). V gave up 5 bases and J gave up 6 bases, with 17 bases separating them. The CDR3 has 14 amino acids. Germline loops: CDR1 PRHDT, CDR2 FYEKMQ (reference sequence). CDR3 amino acids: CASSIQGRSGEQYF. The DNA of the CDR3 is TGTGCCAGCAGCATACAGGGCAGGTCCGGCGAGCAGTACTTC.

The rearrangement links TRBV7-8 to TRBJ1-4; D is uncertain. Germline V lookup: CDR1 SGHVS, CDR2 FQNEAQ. This CDR3 has 15 residues. V dropped 5 bases and J dropped 5 bases, with 15 bases sitting between them. CDR3 amino acids: CASSQTSRNNEKLFF. The CDR3 bases are TGTGCCAGCAGCCAGACAAGCCGGAACAATGAAAAACTGTTTTTT.

This chain connects TRBV6-1 to TRBJ1-1, with unresolved D. V lost 6 bases to trimming and J lost 5 bases, with 10 bases between them. Germline V gene lookup returns CDR1 MNHNS and CDR2 SASEGT. The CDR3 contains 12 residues. For the CDR3, the DNA is TGTGCCAGCAGCCTGACACGGACTGAAGCTTTCTTT. Translating it yields CASSLTRTEAFF.

CDR3 residues: CASSLSGSSGNTIYF. The CDR3 region has the DNA TGTGCCAGCAGTTTAAGTGGGAGCTCTGGAAACACCATATATTTT. This sequence joins TRBV27 and TRBJ1-3, with no clear D. Between the trimmed V and J ends, which lost 2 bases and 0 bases, there was a span of 8 bases. The CDR3 length is 15 residues. CDR1 is MNHEY, CDR2 SMNVEV, per germline (reference sequence).

The chain combines TRBV28 with TRBJ2-3; possibly TRBD1 for D (6 bases). V was pared by 3 bases and J by 6 bases, with 13 bases between. The CDR3 spans 14 residues. Germline V gene lookup returns CDR1 MDHEN and CDR2 SYDVKM. CDR3 loop: CASSFTGFGDTQYF. CDR3 DNA: TGTGCCAGCAGTTTTACAGGGTTTGGGGATACGCAGTATTTT.

This chain joins TRBV11-2 and TRBJ2-5; 9 bases are a match to TRBD1. Germline CDR1 reads SGHAT; CDR2 reads FQNNGV. V gave up 0 bases and J gave up 5 bases; unmatched junction bases: 16. There are 19 residues in the CDR3. The CDR3 DNA sequence: TGTGCCAGCAGCTTAGACCCGACAGGGGGGGTCTCCCGCGGTGAGACCCAGTACTTC. Translated: CASSLDPTGGVSRGETQYF.